A selection of T cell receptor beta chains follows, all from one sample in a study of sequential checkpoint blockade in melanoma. The repertoire was sequenced with immunoSEQ multiplex PCR; TCRdb's copy has only in-frame clones and lacks some. This sample carries around 35,000 clones, 30% to 40% of them seen once, and the ten largest clones take roughly 1.5%. The source was tumor tissue (inferred from file names), collected from a patient given nivolumab and ipilimumab in sequence. These receptor sequences come from a human donor with melanoma. CDR3s leave out the opening cysteine and the closing phenylalanine or tryptophan. The size field is filled for only some rows; it gives once, few, many or a size class.

CDR3aa	v_gene	abundance	j_gene
ASSLGTAGEQY	TRBV7-1	many	TRBJ2-7
ASSPPETGAGGYT	TRBV18	.	TRBJ1-2
ASSQGLLNSPLH	TRBV11-3	many	TRBJ1-6
ASSLGSTTLNEQF	TRBV5-1	.	TRBJ2-1
ASSLTGASYNEQF	TRBV7-5	.	TRBJ2-1
ACLPSGRRDEQY	TRBV30	.	TRBJ2-7
ASSEDTSYNEQF	TRBV6-1	few	TRBJ2-1
ASTPRGAGRSYEQY	TRBV19	.	TRBJ2-7
ASSLSVGINYGYT	TRBV7-5	.	TRBJ1-2
ASSIDRGMGGTEAF	TRBV19	.	TRBJ1-1
ASSQEIADTQY	TRBV4-1	.	TRBJ2-3
ASSLDVWGAEMNTEAF	TRBV11-3	few	TRBJ1-1
ASSYSPGQPSNEQF	TRBV6-8	few	TRBJ2-1
ASSPDTVNTEAF	TRBV5-1	.	TRBJ1-1
ASSGGSMADTQY	TRBV5-1	.	TRBJ2-3
ASTIQDGLNTEAF	TRBV6-8	few	TRBJ1-1
ASSQVVQDGLMNTEAF	TRBV14	few	TRBJ1-1
AFSVGTASGNTIY	TRBV30	few	TRBJ1-3
ASSQLGLAGSEQY	TRBV14	.	TRBJ2-7
ASSPLAPSGTGELF	TRBV4-1	.	TRBJ2-2
ASSLYGPDYGYT	TRBV11-3	many	TRBJ1-2
ASTQRGLLEETQY	TRBV6-7	.	TRBJ2-5
ASSSRTGVHEQY	TRBV6-8	.	TRBJ2-7
ASSGGQGRIRTGELF	TRBV11-3	medium-sized	TRBJ2-2
ASTFGGFGANVLT	TRBV11-3	few	TRBJ2-6
AISGTGNEQF	TRBV10-3	.	TRBJ2-1
ASSLTQGTDTQY	TRBV7-4	.	TRBJ2-3
ASSLSGLALETQY	TRBV11-3	many	TRBJ2-5
ASSLSQGQLNTEAF	TRBV28	.	TRBJ1-1
AWRSGMGGPLPNNSPLH	TRBV30	.	TRBJ1-6
ASSVRQSTEAF	TRBV19	.	TRBJ1-1
ASSLGAINSGNTIY	TRBV7-6	few	TRBJ1-3
ASSSRPDSGNTIY	TRBV18	.	TRBJ1-3
ASSYDPTGGELF	TRBV6-8	few	TRBJ2-2
ASSAGGSNTEAF	TRBV9	few	TRBJ1-1
ASTSWGDSDQDTQY	TRBV19	.	TRBJ2-3
ASSSRGGTNTEAF	TRBV11-3	many	TRBJ1-1
ARSMTTPAKNIQY	TRBV6-8	.	TRBJ2-4
ASSRDRVGSGQETQY	TRBV11-3	few	TRBJ2-5
SVEADTDTQY	TRBV29-1	.	TRBJ2-3
ASSPGGLYTEAF	TRBV28	.	TRBJ1-1
ASSPGTGGLNEKLF	TRBV7-6	many	TRBJ1-4
ASSPPSSGGTNEKLF	TRBV18	.	TRBJ1-4
ASSLMSLNTEAF	TRBV5-1	.	TRBJ1-1